This TCR beta chain was identified in a study of cytomegalovirus exposure and HLA in healthy donors. Overall study results and limits: Cytomegalovirus association was assigned to more than 150 TCR beta chains. Excluded: some indistinguishable V segments such as TRBV6-2 and TRBV6-3.

Looked up from germline, CDR1 is SNHLY and CDR2 is FYNNEI. The trim removed 5 bases at V and 5 bases at J, leaving 1 base unmatched. The CDR3 has 13 residues. PCR employed 60 Vbeta and 13 Jbeta primers. Measured with immunoSEQ multiplex PCR; TCRdb has only the in-frame clones, and not every one. This table holds roughly 150,000 clones, approximately 78% found once. Comment on this clone: Its antigen is unknown.

The V call is TRBV2, the J call TRBJ2-1, with 9 bases matching TRBD1. The sequenced sample was PBMCs. This receptor was identified in a middle-aged woman in good health and CMV-seropositive. The CDR3 sequence: CASSRQGDNEQFF. In DNA form, the CDR3 reads TGTGCCAGCAGTCGACAGGGGGACAATGAGCAGTTCTTC.